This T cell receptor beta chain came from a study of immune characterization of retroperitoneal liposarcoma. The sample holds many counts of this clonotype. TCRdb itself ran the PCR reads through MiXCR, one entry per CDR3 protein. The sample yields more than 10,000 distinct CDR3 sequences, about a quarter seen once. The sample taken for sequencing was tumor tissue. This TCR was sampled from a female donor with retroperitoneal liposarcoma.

CDR3 in amino acids: CASGPGLAGVGVDTQYF. As DNA, the CDR3 is TGTGCTAGTGGCCCCGGACTAGCCGGAGTAGGTGTAGATACGCAGTATTTT. V is TRBV12-5 and J is TRBJ2-3; TRBD2 matches 8 bases. In germline, CDR1 is LGHNT, CDR2 FRNRAP. The CDR3 runs to 17 residues. V was clipped by 6 bases and J by 5 bases; unmatched bases: 16.